The next 13 T cell receptor beta chains were all read from a single sample in a study of T cells in Graves' hyperthyroidism and ophthalmopathy. RNA transcripts provided the source from which TCR beta CDR3 regions were amplified. The TCR CDR3 was amplified in a first-round RT-PCR using the HTBI primer set. TCRdb re-analysed the multiplex PCR reads in MiXCR, keeping a single row per CDR3 protein. The sample carries 330,000 or so distinct CDR3 sequences, roughly 19% recorded once. Material for sequencing was blood. Receptors originate from a man aged 50-60 years with Graves' ophthalmopathy.

There are a few counts of this clonotype. J is TRBJ2-2 and V is TRBV5-1; 8 nucleotides align to TRBD1. Germline CDR1 SGHRS, CDR2 YFSETQ. This CDR3 comprises 16 residues. Trimming at V came to 0 bases and at J to 5 bases, leaving 6 bases not matched to a gene. The CDR3 here is CASSLAGTGGTGELFF. CDR3 bases: TGCGCCAGCAGCTTGGCCGGAACAGGGGGGACCGGGGAGCTGTTTTTT. Based on the CDR3 plus reference TRBV5-1 and TRBJ2-2, the full variable domain is KAGVTQTPRYLIKTRGQQVTLSCSPISGHRSVSWYQQTPGQGLQFLFEYFSETQRNKGNFPGRFSGRQFSNSRSEMNVSTLELGDSALYLCASSLAGTGGTGELFFGEGSRLTVL.

This sequence joins TRBV6-1 and TRBJ2-2; 9 bases line up with TRBD2. With V trimmed by 6 bases and J by 5 bases, 7 bases remained unmatched. CDR1 MNHNS and CDR2 SASEGT come from the germline V gene. CDR3 length equals 15 residues. CDR3 protein: CASRMTSGETGELFF. The CDR3 DNA sequence: TGTGCCAGCAGAATGACTAGCGGTGAAACCGGGGAGCTGTTTTTT.

This sequence joins TRBV6-2 or TRBV6-3 and TRBJ1-5; 10 bases match TRBD1. The CDR3 is made up of 15 amino acids. V was clipped by 2 bases and J by 6 bases; unmatched bases: 4. Looked up from germline, CDR1 is MNHEY and CDR2 is SVGEGT. CDR3 region: CASSYPGQGLQPQHF. Here the CDR3 DNA reads TGTGCCAGCAGTTACCCGGGACAGGGGCTTCAGCCCCAGCATTTT.

This chain joins TRBV6-1 and TRBJ1-5, with D unclear. Germline CDR1 reads MNHNS; CDR2 reads SASEGT. Trimming took 4 bases from V and 4 from J, leaving 14 bases between them. The CDR3 is made up of 15 amino acids. CDR3 nucleotide sequence: TGTGCCAGCAGTGGGGAGGGAAGATCGAATCAGCCCCAGCATTTT. It yields the protein CASSGEGRSNQPQHF.

This clonotype was detected many times. The chain uses TRBV3-1 and TRBJ2-3; D possibly uses TRBD1 or TRBD2 (5 bases each). Per the germline V gene, CDR1 is LGHDT and CDR2 is YNNKEL (reference sequence). V lost 6 bases and J lost 2, with 15 bases in between. This CDR3 region has 15 residues. DNA of the CDR3: TGTGCCAGCAGAGACGGGACCTCAAACACAGATACGCAGTATTTT. It specifies CASRDGTSNTDTQYF.

The genes are TRBV9 and TRBJ1-1; D not certain. V lost 0 bases to trimming and J lost 2 bases, with 8 bases between them. This CDR3 has 14 amino acids. CDR1 and CDR2 from the germline V gene are SGDLS and YYNGEE. The CDR3 region is CASSVGEDNTEAFF. In DNA, the CDR3 is TGTGCCAGCAGCGTAGGCGAAGATAACACTGAAGCTTTCTTT.

The V call is TRBV5-5, the J call TRBJ1-2, with a possible D match to TRBD1 (5 bases). Trimming cost V 6 bases and J 6 bases, with 18 bases left between them. Germline loops: CDR1 SGHKS, CDR2 YYEKEE (reference sequence). The length of the CDR3 is 14 residues. The CDR3: CASTRGPDIDGYTF. The DNA for the CDR3 is TGTGCCAGCACCCGGGGACCGGATATAGATGGCTACACCTTC.

As for this clonotype: A much larger clone differs by one base, so this may be a read error. The rearrangement links TRBV5-1 to TRBJ2-7, with D possibly matching TRBD2 (5 bases). V was pared by 0 bases and J by 3 bases, with 13 bases between. There are 15 residues in the CDR3. CDR1 SGHRS and CDR2 YFSETQ come from the germline V gene. The CDR3 sequence is CASSLGGGEDYEQYF. The CDR3 DNA sequence: TGCGCCAGCAGCTTGGGAGGAGGCGAAGACTACGAGCAGTACTTC.

Concerning this clonotype: Since a much larger clone is just one base distant, this may be a read error. The chain has TRBV2 and TRBJ1-3; D remains ambiguous. The CDR3 totals 15 residues. Germline CDR1 and CDR2: SNHLY and FYNNEI. CDR3 loop: CASYRTPTKGNTVYF. CDR3 in DNA: TGTGCCAGCTATAGGACCCCAACCAAAGGAAACACCGTATATTTT.

This clonotype was seen ten or more times. The J gene is TRBJ2-1, the V gene TRBV20-1, with 13 bases identical to TRBD2. Germline-derived CDR1 and CDR2 are DFQATT and SNEGSKA (reference sequence). Unmatched junction bases numbered 12, after V lost 4 bases and J lost 9 bases. This CDR3 is 16 amino acids long. The CDR3 DNA reads TGCAGTGCTACCTCTCGACTAGCGGGAGGAAAGGCTGAGCAGTTCTTC. Protein sequence: CSATSRLAGGKAEQFF.

This clonotype was recorded many times. The chain recombines TRBV11-2 with TRBJ2-4; D not certain. CDR1 is SGHAT and CDR2 is FQNNGV in the germline V gene. The CDR3 runs 13 residues. Trimming removed 8 bases from V and 5 bases from J, with 13 bases in between. CDR3 DNA sequence: TGTGCCAGCCATCTCTCGGGCCAAAACATTCAGTACTTC. Translated, it gives CASHLSGQNIQYF. The variable domain in full, completed from reference TRBV11-2 and TRBJ2-4, reads EAGVAQSPRYKIIEKRQSVAFWCNPISGHATLYWYQQILGQGPKLLIQFQNNGVVDDSQLPKDRFSAERLKGVDSTLKIQPAKLEDSAVYLCASHLSGQNIQYFGAGTRLSVL.

CDR3 amino acids: CASSYGGEDTQYF. The CDR3 DNA is TGTGCCAGCAGTTACGGGGGAGAAGATACGCAGTATTTT. The chain couples TRBV6-5 to TRBJ2-3; D assignment may be TRBD1 or TRBD2 (5 bases each). The germline V and J ends were trimmed by 2 bases and 5 bases, with 8 bases remaining between them. CDR1 and CDR2 from the germline V gene are MNHEY and SVGAGI. The CDR3 spans 13 residues.

The chain is built from TRBV2 and TRBJ1-6; the D gene is possibly TRBD1 (6 bases). Looked up from germline, CDR1 is SNHLY and CDR2 is FYNNEI. This CDR3 is 16 amino acids long. The CDR3 is CSIRTEMSSYNSPLHF. The CDR3 DNA is TGTTCCATCAGGACAGAAATGAGCTCCTATAATTCACCCCTCCACTTT.